This TCR beta chain stems from a study of blood T cell repertoires in COVID-19. Profiling relied on immunoSEQ multiplex PCR, and the TCRdb table lists in-frame clones only, not all of them. The sample has 200,000 to 250,000 clones, around 84% seen once; the top ten hold 4% to 6%. CDR1 is MNHEY, CDR2 SVGEGT, per germline. The CDR3 is made up of 13 amino acids. The J segment lost 9 bases and the V segment lost 5 bases, leaving 3 bases of the junction unmatched. The clonotype originates from a woman in her fifties or sixties who had recovered from COVID-19. This rearrangement joins TRBV6-2 or TRBV6-3 to TRBJ2-1, with 11 bases lining up with TRBD2. The sequenced sample consisted of peripheral blood. In DNA, the CDR3 is TGTGCCAGCAGTCGACTAGCGGGGCCTGAGCAGTTCTTC. Translation gives CASSRLAGPEQFF.